This T cell receptor beta chain was observed in a study of blood T cells in healthy people across ages. CDR3 size: 14 residues. V dropped 5 bases and J dropped 7; count of bases not matched to a gene: 8. Study-level findings and limits: The study found more naive CD4+ cells and higher diversity in long-lived than aged donors. One million T cells yielded diversity estimates that were considered underestimates.

PBMCs numbering at least 7 million were isolated per sample. A second PCR of roughly 6 to 12 cycles used a sample-barcoded 5' primer and a J-beta primer mix. A template-switch adaptor that had 12 random nucleotides put a tag on each cDNA molecule. TCRdb reprocessed the 5' RACE reads with MiXCR, giving one entry per CDR3 protein. Of about 730,000 distinct CDR3 sequences listed, 40% to 45% are singletons. About this clonotype itself: Its antigen is undetermined.

The TCR comes from an older woman in good health. Sequencing was carried out using blood. This chain uses TRBV12-3 or TRBV12-4 with TRBJ2-1, with 7 nucleotides matching TRBD1. In nucleotides, the CDR3 is TGTGCCAGCAGTCGTGGAGACAGGGTTAATGAGCAGTTCTTC. This translates into CASSRGDRVNEQFF.